Listed below are T cell receptor beta chains from one sample, sequenced in a study of blood T cell repertoires in COVID-19. Using immunoSEQ multiplex PCR, the repertoire was profiled, and TCRdb retains in-frame clones only, with some absent. The sample consists of roughly 190,000 clones, around 84% of them appearing once. The sequencing input was peripheral blood. The receptors shown here come from a human donor in a cohort sampled during active COVID-19. CDR3s include the opening cysteine and the closing phenylalanine or tryptophan.

CDR3	V
CASSQETGTDTQYF	TRBV3-1/TRBV3-2
CASSVNQGDTEAFF	TRBV9
CASSATLAGGVNEQFF	TRBV2
CASSRSQIGETQYF	TRBV6-5
CASSVPSPSGSTGSNQPQHF	TRBV2
CASSLIPRTGSGANVLTF	TRBV5-1
CASSGTSVSYEQYF	TRBV5-1
CASSLEIAGNTIYF	TRBV7-2
CASSEGNDGTEAFF	TRBV5-1
CASSSTGQVTTGELFF	TRBV27
CASSISRGRPGGPEAFF	TRBV28
CASSRGQGARTGELFF	TRBV4-1
CASRAFRGSGANVLTF	TRBV2
CASSLVLASLAKNIQYF	TRBV7-9
CASNPGVNYGYTF	TRBV5-1
CASSLFDRSGLGYTF	TRBV5-6
CASSGSGFQPQHF	TRBV19
CASSLSSSGNTIYF	TRBV7-9
CASSKGQEETQYF	TRBV6-5
CASSTGPEAFF	TRBV7-2
CASSFGTGGQETQYF	TRBV7-7
CASSMSGMNTEAFF	TRBV5-1
CSTDRGPDEQFF	TRBV29-1
CASSYLTDSGYTF	TRBV12-3/TRBV12-4
CASSAVGSLTYEQYF	TRBV28
CASSLVGVMNTEAFF	TRBV7-9
CASSIELEGGNSPLHF	TRBV19
CATSTHGPGDRAEYSNQPQHF	TRBV24-1
CASSLATSGRRYNEQFF	TRBV13
CASSTRTGGQPQHF	TRBV6-5
CASSYRRPQSGNTIYF	TRBV6-5
CASSLELAWNEQFF	TRBV7-9
CASSQELAKTYEQYF	TRBV4-1
CASRYRGFTEAFF	TRBV6-5
CASSFGGGSNQPQHF	TRBV5-1
CASSLTPSTDTQYF	TRBV11-3
CASSYRQGAGTEAFF	TRBV6-5
CASSSTGSYEQYF	TRBV5-1
CASSFGYLRGRETQYF	TRBV5-8
CASSQRGTSGQNTGELFF	TRBV5-1
CASSFRRTSGGMNTGELFF	TRBV5-1
CASSQSGQHFNEQFF	TRBV3-1/TRBV3-2
CAISGPGKRETQYF	TRBV10-3
CASSLAYGVNNEQFF	TRBV5-1
CASRRQGVDTQYF	TRBV6-5
CASSLGLAGGETQYF	TRBV5-4
CAGQVRMNTEAFF	TRBV7-9